This record covers a single T cell receptor (beta chain). The antigen remains undetermined. TCRdb used MiXCR to reprocess the RT-PCR reads, holding one entry per CDR3 protein. The sample has 600,000 to 700,000 distinct CDR3 sequences; around 13% are singletons. These data originate in a study of response to subunit inactivated influenza vaccine. Study-wide points: Each seasonal influenza vaccination recruits few new T cells, the authors suggested.

The trim removed 0 bases at V and 7 bases at J, leaving 12 bases unmatched. The CDR3 consists of 17 residues. Germline CDR1 is LGHNA and CDR2 is YNFKEQ. The specimen comprised PBMCs from blood, sampled 14 to 15 days before vaccination. This sequence was found in a middle-aged man who received an inactivated influenza vaccine. The chain has TRBV4-2 and TRBJ2-3; 8 positions match TRBD2. For the CDR3, the DNA is TGTGCCAGCAGCCAAGACCCCGCCGGGACTAGGACCTATACGCAGTATTTT. Its protein product is CASSQDPAGTRTYTQYF.